This T cell receptor (beta chain) was sequenced during a study of radiation and T cells in renal cell carcinoma. The CDR3 runs to 13 residues. Germline CDR1 and CDR2: SQVTM and ANQGSEA. Losses at the gene ends were 4 bases for V and 7 bases for J; bases not matched to a gene: 8. Some clones are missing from TCRdb's copy, which holds only in-frame ones; the method was immunoSEQ multiplex PCR. This sample carries around 60,000 clones, around 81% of them seen once, and the ten largest clones take roughly 7%. Time point meaning: blood 2 weeks post-SBRT. As for treatment: 15 Gy SBRT to primary tumor, nephrectomy 4 weeks later. After SBRT, blood was collected at 2 and 4 weeks, plus baseline. This renal cell carcinoma was of the clear cell type.

The TCR sequence derives from a man aged 55-75 years with renal cell carcinoma. J is TRBJ1-2 and V is TRBV29-1, with 8 bases identical to TRBD1. This material consisted of blood, taken from a patient whose treatment included radiotherapy and nephrectomy. The CDR3 region is CSVGSAGGIGYTF. Written as DNA, the CDR3 is TGCAGCGTTGGCTCCGCAGGGGGCATTGGCTACACCTTC.